This paragraph covers one TCR beta chain sequence. What it recognizes is unknown. The data were obtained in a study of cytotoxic CD8 clonotypes in ibrutinib-treated CLL. Study at large: IGHV unmutated roughly 18; relapsed/refractory 11; treatment-naive about 15. Study-level findings and limits: The study found public clonotypes uncommon, contracting or stable on treatment. Circulating CD8+ T-cell counts were tracked by baseline clonality, which exceeded that of age-matched healthy donors.

The CDR3 is 14 amino acids. Germline values: CDR1 SGHTA, CDR2 FQGNSA. Trimming took 7 bases from V and 5 from J; bases not matched to a gene: 7. Depth targeted 1 in 200,000 to 1 in 1 million T cells, averaging approximately 10x coverage per clonotype. Generated by immunoSEQ multiplex PCR, the TCRdb table keeps only in-frame clones and is missing some. The table has more than 110,000 clones, about 91% seen once. The starting material was PBMCs, obtained after 12 months of ibrutinib treatment. The gene calls are TRBV7-2 and TRBJ2-2, with 7 bases aligning to TRBD1. This TCR derives from a human donor with chronic lymphocytic leukemia. The DNA for the CDR3 is TGTGCCAGCACCCCGACAGGGAAAACCGGGGAGCTGTTTTTT. Translating it yields CASTPTGKTGELFF.